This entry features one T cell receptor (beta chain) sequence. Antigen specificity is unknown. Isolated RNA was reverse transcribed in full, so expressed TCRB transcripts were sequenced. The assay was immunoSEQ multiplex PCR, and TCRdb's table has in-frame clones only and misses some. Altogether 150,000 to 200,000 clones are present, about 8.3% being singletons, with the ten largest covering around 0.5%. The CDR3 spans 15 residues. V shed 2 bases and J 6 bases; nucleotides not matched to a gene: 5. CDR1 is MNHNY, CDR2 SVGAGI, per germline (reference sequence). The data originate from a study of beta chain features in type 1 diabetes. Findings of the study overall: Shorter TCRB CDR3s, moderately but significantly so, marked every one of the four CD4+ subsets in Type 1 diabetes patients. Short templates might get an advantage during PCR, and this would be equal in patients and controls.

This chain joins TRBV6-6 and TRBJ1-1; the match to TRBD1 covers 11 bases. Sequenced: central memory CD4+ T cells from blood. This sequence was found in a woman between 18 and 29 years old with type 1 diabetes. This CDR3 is CASSYGQGARSEAFF. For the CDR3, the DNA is TGTGCCAGCAGTTACGGACAGGGGGCGAGGTCTGAAGCTTTCTTT.